Below are 12 T cell receptor beta chains sequenced from a single sample in a study of CD4 T cells in relation to SARS-CoV-2 and coronaviruses. Before the COVID-19 pandemic, during about 2011-2019, CD4+ T cells were taken from unexposed donors. CD4+ T cells were isolated from the cells after less than 13 days of culture. Profiled with immunoSEQ multiplex PCR; TCRdb holds only in-frame clones, not every one. The sample contains under 25,000 clones, around 72% of which appear only once. No antigens are known for them. Source material: CD4+ T cells from PBMCs, cultured in vitro. The receptors come from a human donor in good health.

The J gene is TRBJ1-2, the V gene TRBV11-2, with D possibly TRBD1 on 5 matching bases. The ends were cut back, 5 bases at V and 8 bases at J, with 21 bases in the middle. CDR1 and CDR2 (germline): SGHAT, FQNNGV. This CDR3 region has 15 residues. The CDR3: CASSPPGGGEDGYTF. The CDR3, as DNA: TGTGCCAGCAGCCCCCCCGGGGGAGGGGAAGACGGCTACACCTTC.

This chain links TRBV7-2 with TRBJ2-2; D is undetermined. CDR1 and CDR2 (germline): SGHTA, FQGNSA. This CDR3 spans 14 amino acids. Trimming removed 5 bases from V and 8 bases from J, with 15 bases in between. The CDR3 DNA is TGTGCCAGCAGCCCAATGACTCCAACGGGGGAGCTGTTTTTT. Its translation: CASSPMTPTGELFF.

The rearrangement joins TRBV5-4 to TRBJ1-5; D unresolved. V gave up 1 base and J gave up 4 bases, with 12 bases separating them. The CDR3 has 15 amino acids. The germline V gene has CDR1 SGHNT and CDR2 YYREEE (reference sequence). The CDR3 nucleotides are TGTGCCAGCAGCTTGAACCCCGGAGGGAATCAGCCCCAGCATTTT. Protein product: CASSLNPGGNQPQHF.

In its sample, this clone was seen once. The rearrangement links TRBV7-2 to TRBJ1-5, with D tentatively TRBD1 (5 bases). The CDR3 contains 16 residues. Germline assignment: CDR1 SGHTA and CDR2 FQGNSA. Trimming removed 0 bases from V and 9 bases from J, with 18 bases in between. Here the CDR3 reads CASSLALGQGGRPQHF. CDR3 DNA: TGTGCCAGCAGCTTAGCGCTGGGGCAGGGCGGACGGCCCCAGCATTTT.

The V call is TRBV18, the J call TRBJ1-1; 7 nucleotides match TRBD1. V was clipped by 4 bases and J by 6 bases; unmatched bases: 5. Looked up from germline, CDR1 is KGHSH and CDR2 is LQKENI. This CDR3 has 13 amino acids. Written as DNA, the CDR3 is TGTGCCAGCTCACTTAGGGGGCTCTCTGAAGCTTTCTTT. Translated, it gives CASSLRGLSEAFF. The complete variable domain, with remaining parts taken from reference TRBV18 and TRBJ1-1, reads NAGVMQNPRHLVRRRGQEARLRCSPMKGHSHVYWYRQLPEEGLKFMVYLQKENIIDESGMPKERFSAEFPKEGPSILRIQQVVRGDSAAYFCASSLRGLSEAFFGQGTRLTVV.

The V gene is TRBV5-6, the J gene TRBJ1-4; maybe TRBD1 (5 bases). Germline CDR1 and CDR2: SGHDT and YYEEEE. CDR3 length: 17 residues. V was pared by 4 bases and J by 2 bases, with 18 bases between. CDR3 protein: CASSLTGLSATNEKLFF. The CDR3 coding sequence is TGTGCCAGCAGCCTCACGGGACTATCGGCCACTAATGAAAAACTGTTTTTT.

This clone rates as medium-sized (0.01 to 0.1%). This chain uses TRBV7-8 with TRBJ1-2; D remains ambiguous. The CDR3 contains 14 residues. CDR1 is SGHVS and CDR2 is FQNEAQ in the germline V gene. Trimming shortened V by 5 bases and J by 3 bases, and 13 bases separated the two germline ends. The CDR3 DNA is TGTGCCAGCAGCCCCCGGGAGGGCGACTATGGCTACACCTTC. Translation: CASSPREGDYGYTF.

The rearrangement uses TRBV3-1 (or the pseudogene TRBV3-2) and TRBJ2-1; weak D call: TRBD2 (5 bases). Trimming cost V 4 bases and J 4 bases, with 17 bases left between them. Per the germline V gene, CDR1 is LGHDT and CDR2 is YNNKEL (reference sequence). The CDR3 has 16 residues. Written as DNA, the CDR3 is TGTGCCAGCAGCCCACGGGCGGACCGGGGATACAATGAGCAGTTCTTC. Protein product: CASSPRADRGYNEQFF.

V gene TRBV5-6 combines with J gene TRBJ2-5; D might be TRBD1 (6 bases). The CDR3 is made up of 13 amino acids. Trimming cost V 5 bases and J 5 bases, with 13 bases left between them. Germline V CDR1 and CDR2: SGHDT, YYEEEE. Here the CDR3 DNA reads TGTGCCAGCAGTCGAGGGGGAGAGGAGACCCAGTACTTC. Its protein product is CASSRGGEETQYF.

The chain couples TRBV21-1 to TRBJ2-7; TRBD1 was called by the table and not checked on the DNA. TRBV21-1 is a recognized pseudogene. The CDR3 runs 14 residues. This CDR3 is CASARRQGAYEQYF. The CDR3 nucleotides read TGTGCCAGCGCTCGGAGACAGGGGGCTTACGAGCAGTACTTC.

The chain combines TRBV7-9 with TRBJ2-2; tentative D call: TRBD1 (5 bases). Trimming removed 5 bases at V and 4 bases at J, with 20 bases between. Germline V gene lookup returns CDR1 SEHNR and CDR2 FQNEAQ (reference sequence). The CDR3 sequence is 17 residues long. DNA for the CDR3: TGTGCCAGCAGCCTCTCAGGGATGCTAGGGGCCACCGGGGAGCTGTTTTTT. Translation gives CASSLSGMLGATGELFF.

The chain couples TRBV19 to TRBJ2-7; 8 bases agree with TRBD1. V shed 4 bases and J 4 bases; nucleotides not matched to a gene: 3. The CDR3 runs 13 residues. CDR1 and CDR2 from the germline V gene are LNHDA and SQIVND (reference sequence). CDR3 in amino acids: CASSNQGAYEQYF. The CDR3 nucleotides are TGTGCCAGTAGTAACCAGGGGGCTTACGAGCAGTACTTC.